These 30 T cell receptor beta chains were all obtained from the same sample, sequenced in a study of blood T cell repertoires in COVID-19. Only in-frame clones appear in the TCRdb table, and some are missing; sequencing was by immunoSEQ multiplex PCR. The sample shows around 44,000 clones, about four fifths of them seen only once. Sample: peripheral blood. The receptors were sampled from a man aged 40-50 years with active or convalescent COVID-19.

This chain joins TRBV7-2 and TRBJ2-3; 14 nucleotides align to TRBD2. The CDR3 sequence is 18 residues long. V trimming: 7 bases; J trimming: 4 bases; junction bases outside the gene matches: 13. The germline CDR1 and CDR2 sequences are SGHTA and FQGNSA. The CDR3 bases are TGTGCCAGCACCCCGGGACTAGCGGGAGCGGGATGGGCAGATACGCAGTATTTT. Amino acids: CASTPGLAGAGWADTQYF.

This clone has more than one count but fewer than ten. The chain recombines TRBV28 with TRBJ1-6; D possibly corresponds to TRBD1 (5 bases). The CDR3 covers 12 residues. V shed 7 bases and J shed 12 bases, with 13 bases lying between them. Germline CDR1 and CDR2: MDHEN and SYDVKM. The CDR3 sequence is CASTSLRGPLHF. The CDR3 DNA reads as TGTGCCAGCACCTCCCTAAGGGGACCCCTCCACTTT.

The chain combines TRBV15 with TRBJ2-1; 9 nucleotides line up with TRBD2. The junction had 3 bases not matched to a gene; V was cut back by 5 bases and J by 1 base. The CDR3 contains 15 residues. Germline CDR1 is LNHNV and CDR2 is YYDKDF (reference sequence). This CDR3 reads CATSGSGRSYNEQFF. The CDR3 DNA reads as TGTGCCACCAGCGGGAGCGGGAGGTCCTACAATGAGCAGTTCTTC.

V and J are TRBV7-2 and TRBJ2-5, with a possible D match to TRBD2 (6 bases). The CDR3 sequence is 12 residues long. Trimming removed 7 bases at V and 4 bases at J, with 10 bases between. Germline V gives CDR1 SGHTA, CDR2 FQGNSA. CDR3 in amino acids: CASNNGGETQYF. The DNA of the CDR3 is TGTGCCAGCAACAACGGGGGAGAGACCCAGTACTTC.

The chain has TRBV24-1 and TRBJ2-7; 7 positions match TRBD1. In germline, CDR1 is KGHDR, CDR2 SFDVKD. Unmatched junction bases numbered 0, after V lost 0 bases and J lost 5 bases. The length of the CDR3 is 13 residues. CDR3 bases: TGTGCCACCAGTGATTTGACAGGGGACGAGCAGTACTTC. Protein product: CATSDLTGDEQYF.

The rearrangement uses TRBV5-4 and TRBJ1-3, with 7 bases lining up with TRBD1. The V gene's germline CDR1 is SGHNT and CDR2 YYREEE (reference sequence). The CDR3 spans 15 residues. V dropped 5 bases and J dropped 4; count of bases not matched to a gene: 9. CDR3 sequence (DNA): TGTGCCAGCAGTCCTACTACAGGGGTCGGAAACACCATATATTTT. Encoded protein: CASSPTTGVGNTIYF.

This clone was observed once. The gene calls are TRBV6-5 and TRBJ1-5; D possibly corresponds to TRBD1 (6 bases). The CDR3 has 15 amino acids. V lost 8 bases, J lost 6 bases, and 20 bases lay in between. The germline V gene encodes CDR1 MNHEY and CDR2 SVGAGI. The CDR3 DNA reads TGTGCCAGCCGGAACCTCGAGGGGGTCAGTCAGCCCCAGCATTTT. It translates to CASRNLEGVSQPQHF.

The chain employs TRBV18 and TRBJ2-3; TRBD2 agrees at 8 bases. The CDR3 spans 14 residues. CDR1 is KGHSH, CDR2 LQKENI, per germline. Trimming cost V 4 bases and J 4 bases; bases outside gene matches: 4. CDR3 coding DNA: TGTGCCAGCTCACGAGGACTAGCTGCAGATACGCAGTATTTT. It yields the protein CASSRGLAADTQYF.

This clone has a handful of counts. The CDR3 here is CASSREAAGRLNEKLFF. In DNA form, the CDR3 reads TGTGCCAGCAGCCGCGAAGCCGCGGGGCGGCTGAATGAAAAACTGTTTTTT. The chain has TRBV4-2 and TRBJ1-4, with a weak D call TRBD1 (5 bases). Germline V lookup: CDR1 LGHNA, CDR2 YNFKEQ. Trimming cost V 4 bases and J 5 bases, with 20 bases left between them. The CDR3 covers 17 residues.

About this clone itself: At one end the junction does not follow the germline gene, possibly because of a read error. V gene TRBV9 combines with J gene TRBJ2-3, with D possibly matching TRBD2 (6 bases). There are 14 residues in the CDR3. Germline CDR1 SGDLS, CDR2 YYNGEE. CDR3 region: CAGSVGTASDTQYF. In DNA, the CDR3 is TGTGCCGGCAGCGTAGGGACTGCCAGCGATACGCAGTATTTT.

This chain uses TRBV2 with TRBJ2-3; D might be TRBD2 (6 bases). Trimming shortened V by 9 bases and J by 5 bases, and 9 bases separated the two germline ends. CDR3 length: 11 residues. Germline CDR1 SNHLY, CDR2 FYNNEI. This CDR3 is CAREGGDTQYF. CDR3 in DNA: TGTGCCAGAGAGGGAGGAGATACGCAGTATTTT. The full variable domain, with the rest looked up from reference TRBV2 and TRBJ2-3, is EPEVTQTPSHQVTQMGQEVILRCVPISNHLYFYWYRQILGQKVEFLVSFYNNEISEKSEIFDDQFSVERPDGSNFTLKIRSTKLEDSAMYFCAREGGDTQYFGPGTRLTVL.

The chain combines TRBV27 with TRBJ2-7, with TRBD1 as a possible D gene (5 bases). The CDR3 has 14 amino acids. The ends were cut back, 2 bases at V and 4 bases at J, with 12 bases in the middle. Germline V lookup: CDR1 MNHEY, CDR2 SMNVEV (reference sequence). The CDR3 region is CASSLKSPGYEQYF. Here the CDR3 DNA reads TGTGCCAGCAGTTTAAAGTCTCCAGGGTACGAGCAGTACTTC.

There are a few counts of this clone. This chain uses TRBV5-1 with TRBJ2-7, with TRBD1 identical over 9 bases. Per germline, CDR1 SGHRS and CDR2 YFSETQ. CDR3 length equals 11 residues. Germline trimming cut 8 bases from V and 6 bases from J; bases unmatched to any gene: 3. The CDR3 nucleotides read TGCGCCAGAGTGACAGGGGGCGAGCAGTACTTC. Amino acid sequence: CARVTGGEQYF.

The rearrangement joins TRBV6-5 to TRBJ1-3; D call uncertain. The V end lost 4 bases, the J end lost 2 bases, and 6 bases lay between the germline ends. This CDR3 has 13 residues. CDR1 is MNHEY, CDR2 SVGAGI, per germline. In nucleotides, the CDR3 is TGTGCCAGCAGTTTACTAACTGGAAACACCATATATTTT. Translated, it gives CASSLLTGNTIYF.

The rearrangement links TRBV3-1 (or the pseudogene TRBV3-2) to TRBJ2-1, with D uncertain. Germline CDR1 is LGHDT and CDR2 is YNNKEL (reference sequence). V shed 4 bases and J shed 10 bases, with 8 bases lying between them. This CDR3 is 11 amino acids long. CDR3 nucleotides: TGTGCCAGCAGCCTCCTCGGGGAGCAGTTCTTC. Its protein is CASSLLGEQFF.

This sequence joins TRBV6-6 and TRBJ2-1, with D perhaps matching TRBD2 (5 bases). Looked up from germline, CDR1 is MNHNY and CDR2 is SVGAGI (reference sequence). CDR3 length equals 15 residues. Trimming pared 5 bases from V and 0 bases from J, leaving 11 bases between. This CDR3 is CASSVAISSYNEQFF. For the CDR3, the DNA is TGTGCCAGCAGTGTAGCGATCAGCTCCTACAATGAGCAGTTCTTC.

The rearrangement links TRBV6-5 to TRBJ1-1; D unclear. Trimming removed 0 bases at V and 1 base at J, with 12 bases between. The germline gives CDR1 MNHEY, CDR2 SVGAGI. This CDR3 region has 16 residues. The CDR3 loop is CASSYSQTIENTEAFF. The DNA of the CDR3 is TGTGCCAGCAGTTACTCACAGACTATCGAGAACACTGAAGCTTTCTTT.

V gene TRBV14 combines with J gene TRBJ2-5, with 12 positions matching TRBD2. Germline CDR1 and CDR2: SGHDN and FVKESK. Trimming removed 3 bases from V and 7 bases from J; junction bases left unmatched: 6. The CDR3 is made up of 15 amino acids. CDR3 bases: TGTGCCAGCAGCCAGACTAGCGGGGGCCTTGGGACCCAGTACTTC. Its protein product is CASSQTSGGLGTQYF.

The gene calls are TRBV23-1 and TRBJ2-3, with D tentatively TRBD2 (7 bases). TRBV23-1 carries the ORF label, with uncertain function. The CDR3 extends over 16 amino acids. Trimming cost V 2 bases and J 10 bases, with 22 bases left between them. CDR3 coding DNA: TGCGCCAGCAGTCAACGACCGAGAGGGGGGGGCCGATCGCAGTATTTT. Amino acid sequence: CASSQRPRGGGRSQYF.

V usage is TRBV12-5 and J usage is TRBJ1-6; no clear D. The V end was cut by 1 base, the J end by 9 bases, with 4 bases between. This CDR3 contains 12 residues. CDR1 and CDR2 from the germline V gene are LGHNT and FRNRAP. Written as DNA, the CDR3 is TGTGCTAGTGGTTTGGAACTTTCACCCCTCCACTTT. This gives the protein CASGLELSPLHF.

This clone has a count of ten or more. The CDR3 here is CASSLEQASGRETQYF. CDR3 coding DNA: TGTGCCAGCAGCTTGGAGCAGGCTAGCGGGAGGGAGACCCAGTACTTC. This chain connects TRBV5-5 to TRBJ2-5, with 11 bases lining up with TRBD2. V lost 0 bases, J lost 5 bases, and 6 bases stayed unmatched. Germline V gene data show CDR1 as SGHKS and CDR2 as YYEKEE (reference sequence). The CDR3 is 16 amino acids.

The chain carries TRBV7-3 and TRBJ1-4; D is ambiguous. Looked up from germline, CDR1 is SGHTA and CDR2 is FQGTGA. The CDR3 runs to 16 residues. V lost 4 bases to trimming and J lost 0 bases, with 12 bases between them. The CDR3 protein is CASSSLHRATNEKLFF. CDR3 DNA sequence: TGTGCCAGCAGCTCCCTGCATCGGGCAACTAATGAAAAACTGTTTTTT.

The rearrangement joins TRBV10-1 to TRBJ2-2; D unresolved. The CDR3 extends over 13 amino acids. Per the germline V gene, CDR1 is WNHNN and CDR2 is SYGVQD (reference sequence). Trimming took off 8 bases at V and 4 bases at J, with 11 bases between the two ends. The CDR3 loop is CASVSIGTGELFF. CDR3 DNA: TGCGCCAGCGTCTCAATCGGCACCGGGGAGCTGTTTTTT.

The chain is built from TRBV6-4 and TRBJ2-3, with 10 nucleotides matching TRBD2. Germline V CDR1 and CDR2: MRHNA, SNTAGT. This CDR3 contains 15 residues. J gave up 4 bases and V 0 bases, and 1 base lay outside the gene matches. The DNA for the CDR3 is TGTGCCAGCAGTGACTCAGCGGGGGGGCCAGATACGCAGTATTTT. As protein: CASSDSAGGPDTQYF.

The chain employs TRBV5-4 and TRBJ1-2; D is possibly TRBD1 (5 bases). Germline V gives CDR1 SGHNT, CDR2 YYREEE (reference sequence). The CDR3 has 13 residues. The V end lost 0 bases, the J end lost 6 bases, and 9 bases lay between the germline ends. CDR3: CASSLESGNGYTF. DNA for the CDR3: TGTGCCAGCAGCTTGGAATCAGGGAATGGCTACACCTTC.

This clone has more than one count but fewer than ten. V gene TRBV30 combines with J gene TRBJ2-7, with TRBD2 matching 12 bases. Germline V gene lookup returns CDR1 GTSNPN and CDR2 SVGIG (reference sequence). With V trimmed by 0 bases and J by 6 bases, 3 bases remained unmatched. The CDR3 covers 14 residues. In DNA, the CDR3 is TGTGCCTGGAGTGTAAAACTAGCGGGGGGCGAGCAGTACTTC. Translated, it gives CAWSVKLAGGEQYF.

This clone occurred once. The genes are TRBV30 and TRBJ1-4, with TRBD1 matching over 7 bases. Germline lookup yields CDR1 GTSNPN and CDR2 SVGIG (reference sequence). V shed 5 bases and J 4 bases; nucleotides not matched to a gene: 4. The CDR3 totals 13 residues. CDR3 sequence: CAWGGQLNEKLFF. CDR3 nucleotides: TGTGCCTGGGGGGGACAGCTTAATGAAAAACTGTTTTTT.

The chain uses TRBV11-2 and TRBJ2-3, with D possibly TRBD1 on 6 matching bases. This CDR3 region has 15 residues. The ends were cut back, 2 bases at V and 4 bases at J, with 13 bases in the middle. Germline loops: CDR1 SGHAT, CDR2 FQNNGV. CDR3 DNA: TGTGCCAGCAGCTTATCCGGGACAAAGTCAGATACGCAGTATTTT. This sequence encodes CASSLSGTKSDTQYF. Complete variable domain (other parts from reference TRBV11-2 and TRBJ2-3): EAGVAQSPRYKIIEKRQSVAFWCNPISGHATLYWYQQILGQGPKLLIQFQNNGVVDDSQLPKDRFSAERLKGVDSTLKIQPAKLEDSAVYLCASSLSGTKSDTQYFGPGTRLTVL.

The genes are TRBV24-1 and TRBJ2-7; D is undetermined. Trimming took off 2 bases at V and 3 bases at J, with 4 bases between the two ends. CDR1 and CDR2 (germline): KGHDR, SFDVKD. The CDR3 spans 12 residues. In DNA form, the CDR3 reads TGTGCCACCAGTGATTCCTTCTACGAGCAGTACTTC. Translating gives CATSDSFYEQYF.

This chain links TRBV6-6 with TRBJ1-1, with a tentative D call TRBD1 (6 bases). This CDR3 has 13 amino acids. V lost 6 bases, J lost 5 bases, and 13 bases lay in between. The germline V gene encodes CDR1 MNHNY and CDR2 SVGAGI (reference sequence). CDR3 region: CASSNRDRTEAFF. The CDR3 DNA reads as TGTGCCAGCAGCAACAGGGATAGGACTGAAGCTTTCTTT.